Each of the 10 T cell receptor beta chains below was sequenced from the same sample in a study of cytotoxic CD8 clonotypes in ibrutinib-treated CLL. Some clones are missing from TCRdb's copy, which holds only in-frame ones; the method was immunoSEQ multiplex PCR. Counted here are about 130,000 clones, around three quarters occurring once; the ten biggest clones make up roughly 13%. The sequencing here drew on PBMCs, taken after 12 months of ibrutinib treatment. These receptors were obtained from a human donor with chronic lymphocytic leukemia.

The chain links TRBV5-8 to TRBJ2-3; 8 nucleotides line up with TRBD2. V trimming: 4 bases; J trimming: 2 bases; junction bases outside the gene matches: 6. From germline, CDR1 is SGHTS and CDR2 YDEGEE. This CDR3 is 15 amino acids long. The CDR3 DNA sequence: TGTGCCAGCAGCATTAGCGGGATGGTCACAGATACGCAGTATTTT. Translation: CASSISGMVTDTQYF.

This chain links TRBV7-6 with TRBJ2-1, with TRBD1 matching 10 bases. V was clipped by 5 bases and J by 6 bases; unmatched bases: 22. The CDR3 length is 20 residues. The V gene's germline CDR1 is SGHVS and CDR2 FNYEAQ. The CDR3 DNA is TGTGCCAGCAGCCCAACCAAGCCCGGGACAGGGGTGTTATGGTCCAATGAGCAGTTCTTC. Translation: CASSPTKPGTGVLWSNEQFF.

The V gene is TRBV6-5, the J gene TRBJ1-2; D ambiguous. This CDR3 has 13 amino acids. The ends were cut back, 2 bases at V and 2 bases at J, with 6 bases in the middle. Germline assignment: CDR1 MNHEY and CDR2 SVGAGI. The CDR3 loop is CASSYAGNYGYTF. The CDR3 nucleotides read TGTGCCAGCAGTTACGCGGGGAACTATGGCTACACCTTC.

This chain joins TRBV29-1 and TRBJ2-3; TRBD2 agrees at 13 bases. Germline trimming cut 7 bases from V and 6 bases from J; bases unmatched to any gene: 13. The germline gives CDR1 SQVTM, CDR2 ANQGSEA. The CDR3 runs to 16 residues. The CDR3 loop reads CSGLPGTSGVIDTQYF. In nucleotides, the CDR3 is TGCAGCGGCCTCCCCGGGACTAGCGGGGTCATTGATACGCAGTATTTT.

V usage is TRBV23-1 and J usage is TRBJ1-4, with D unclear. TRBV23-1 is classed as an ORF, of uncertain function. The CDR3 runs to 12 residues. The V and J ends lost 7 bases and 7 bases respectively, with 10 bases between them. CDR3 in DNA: TGCGCCAGCACCGGGGTGGGTGAAAAACTGTTTTTT. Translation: CASTGVGEKLFF.

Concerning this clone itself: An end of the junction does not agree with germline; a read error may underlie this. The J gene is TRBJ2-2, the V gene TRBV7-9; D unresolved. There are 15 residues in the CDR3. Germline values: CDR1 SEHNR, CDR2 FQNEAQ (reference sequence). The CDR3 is CASSFPGVNAGELFF. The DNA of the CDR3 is TGTGCCAGCAGCTTCCCCGGAGTGAACGCCGGGGAGCTGTTTTTT.

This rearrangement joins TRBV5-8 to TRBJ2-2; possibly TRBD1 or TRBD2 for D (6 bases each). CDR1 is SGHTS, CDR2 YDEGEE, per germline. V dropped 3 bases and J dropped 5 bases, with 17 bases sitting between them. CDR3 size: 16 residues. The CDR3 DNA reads TGTGCCAGCAGCTCAAGGGGGGCCAGTGTAACCGGGGAGCTGTTTTTT. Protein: CASSSRGASVTGELFF.

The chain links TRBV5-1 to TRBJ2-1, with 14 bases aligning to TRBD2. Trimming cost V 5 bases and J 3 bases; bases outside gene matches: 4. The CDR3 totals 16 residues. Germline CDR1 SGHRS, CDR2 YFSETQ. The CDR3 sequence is CASRQGTSGSYNEQFF. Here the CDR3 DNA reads TGCGCCAGCAGACAAGGGACTAGCGGGAGCTACAATGAGCAGTTCTTC. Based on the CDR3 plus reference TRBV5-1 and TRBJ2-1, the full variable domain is KAGVTQTPRYLIKTRGQQVTLSCSPISGHRSVSWYQQTPGQGLQFLFEYFSETQRNKGNFPGRFSGRQFSNSRSEMNVSTLELGDSALYLCASRQGTSGSYNEQFFGPGTRLTVL.

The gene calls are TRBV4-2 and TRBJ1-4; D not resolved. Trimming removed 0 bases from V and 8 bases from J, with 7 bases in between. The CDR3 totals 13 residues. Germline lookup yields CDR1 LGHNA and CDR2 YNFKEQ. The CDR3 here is CASSQDSREKLFF. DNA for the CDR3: TGTGCCAGCAGCCAAGATTCTAGGGAAAAACTGTTTTTT.

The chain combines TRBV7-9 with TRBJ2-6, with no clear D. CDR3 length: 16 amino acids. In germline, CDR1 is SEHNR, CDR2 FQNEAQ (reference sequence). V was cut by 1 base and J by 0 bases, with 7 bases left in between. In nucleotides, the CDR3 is TGTGCCAGCAGCTTAGACCCAGACTCTGGGGCCAACGTCCTGACTTTC. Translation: CASSLDPDSGANVLTF.